These T cell receptor beta chains were read from a single sample in a study of blood T cells in healthy people across ages. TCRdb re-analysed the 5' RACE reads in MiXCR, keeping a single row per CDR3 protein. Of fewer than 750,000 distinct CDR3 sequences listed, under 65% are singletons. Specimen: blood. All receptors derive from a woman aged 80 or older in good health. The CDR3 runs from the conserved cysteine through the conserved F or W. Each record gives: clone size, V gene, J gene, CDR3 protein. Clone size, where shown, is once, few, many, or a class for clones that have expanded.

size: -; V: TRBV5-1; J: TRBJ2-5; CDR3: CASSVIGGETQYF
size: -; V: TRBV12-3/TRBV12-4; J: TRBJ2-5; CDR3: CASSTHTGDSQYF
size: few; V: TRBV5-1; J: TRBJ2-3; CDR3: CASSLEGRRYTDTQYF
size: -; V: TRBV3-1; J: TRBJ1-2; CDR3: CASSQGTHNWYYGYTF
size: once; V: TRBV9; J: TRBJ2-1; CDR3: CASSAWEVAGGSYNEQFF
size: -; V: TRBV7-2; J: TRBJ1-2; CDR3: CASSPWGSYTF
size: -; V: TRBV6-5; J: TRBJ2-1; CDR3: CASSYGGTRYGDEQFF
size: few; V: TRBV6-1; J: TRBJ1-5; CDR3: CASRTQGDQPQHF
size: few; V: TRBV28; J: TRBJ1-4; CDR3: CASKGQNNEKLFF
size: -; V: TRBV2; J: TRBJ2-5; CDR3: CASRDRGEAQYF
size: few; V: TRBV2; J: TRBJ2-7; CDR3: CASSGAGQYEQYF
size: many; V: TRBV24-1; J: TRBJ2-3; CDR3: CAPRRGEVTDTQYF
size: -; V: TRBV9; J: TRBJ2-5; CDR3: CASSPSPAGVKETQYF
size: few; V: TRBV3-1; J: TRBJ2-2; CDR3: CASSLGGGELFF
size: -; V: TRBV3-1; J: TRBJ2-4; CDR3: CASSQWDSRENIQYF
size: -; V: TRBV7-6; J: TRBJ2-2; CDR3: CASSPSGAVGELFF
size: -; V: TRBV10-3; J: TRBJ2-5; CDR3: CAISESNAGGTQYF
size: few; V: TRBV5-1; J: TRBJ2-1; CDR3: CASSLGAGSNEQFF
size: few; V: TRBV20-1; J: TRBJ2-3; CDR3: CSASRTSGGLITDTQYF
size: -; V: TRBV11-3; J: TRBJ2-5; CDR3: CASSLIGETETQYF
size: once; V: TRBV6-6; J: TRBJ1-6; CDR3: CASVNGRGGGSPLHF
size: many; V: TRBV28; J: TRBJ2-1; CDR3: CASSLLGTGGYNEQFF
size: many; V: TRBV5-1; J: TRBJ2-7; CDR3: CASSLDRVYYEQYF
size: -; V: TRBV10-3; J: TRBJ2-1; CDR3: CAIMGTSGGNNEQFF
size: few; V: TRBV21-1; J: TRBJ1-5; CDR3: CASRVSPSNSNQPQHF
size: -; V: TRBV29-1; J: TRBJ1-2; CDR3: CSVDRQGENYGYTF